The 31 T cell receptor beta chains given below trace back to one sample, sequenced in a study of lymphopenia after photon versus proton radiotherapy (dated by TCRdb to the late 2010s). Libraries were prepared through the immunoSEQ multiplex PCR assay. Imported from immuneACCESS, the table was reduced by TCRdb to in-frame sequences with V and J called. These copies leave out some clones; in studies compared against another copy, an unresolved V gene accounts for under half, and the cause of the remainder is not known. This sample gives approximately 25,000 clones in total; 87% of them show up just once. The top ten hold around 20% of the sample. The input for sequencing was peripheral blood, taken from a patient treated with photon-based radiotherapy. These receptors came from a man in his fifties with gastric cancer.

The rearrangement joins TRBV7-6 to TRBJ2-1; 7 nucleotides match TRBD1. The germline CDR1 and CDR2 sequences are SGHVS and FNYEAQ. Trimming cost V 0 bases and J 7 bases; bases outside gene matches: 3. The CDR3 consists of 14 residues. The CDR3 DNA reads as TGTGCCAGCAGCTTAGCGGGGACAGCGAATGAGCAGTTCTTC. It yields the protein CASSLAGTANEQFF.

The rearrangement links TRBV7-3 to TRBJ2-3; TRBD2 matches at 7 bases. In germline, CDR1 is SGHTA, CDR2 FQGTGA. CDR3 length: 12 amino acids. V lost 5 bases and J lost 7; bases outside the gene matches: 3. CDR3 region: CASSNGGNTQYF. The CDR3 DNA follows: TGTGCCAGCAGCAACGGGGGGAATACGCAGTATTTT.

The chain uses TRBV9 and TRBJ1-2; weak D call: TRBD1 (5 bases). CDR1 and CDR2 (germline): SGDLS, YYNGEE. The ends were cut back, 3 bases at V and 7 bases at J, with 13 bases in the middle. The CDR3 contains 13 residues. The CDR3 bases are TGTGCCAGCAGCGCCGGGGGGTCAGCTGGCTACACCTTC. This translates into CASSAGGSAGYTF. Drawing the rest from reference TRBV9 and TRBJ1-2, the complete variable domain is DSGVTQTPKHLITATGQRVTLRCSPRSGDLSVYWYQQSLDQGLQFLIQYYNGEERAKGNILERFSAQQFPDLHSELNLSSLELGDSALYFCASSAGGSAGYTFGSGTRLTVV.

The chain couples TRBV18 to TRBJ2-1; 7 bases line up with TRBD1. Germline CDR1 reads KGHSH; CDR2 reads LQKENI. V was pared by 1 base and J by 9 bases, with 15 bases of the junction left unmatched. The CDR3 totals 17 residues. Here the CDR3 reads CASSPLLQGWSNSEQFF. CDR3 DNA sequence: TGTGCCAGCTCACCACTACTACAGGGGTGGTCTAATAGTGAGCAGTTCTTC. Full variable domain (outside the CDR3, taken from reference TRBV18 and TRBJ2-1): NAGVMQNPRHLVRRRGQEARLRCSPMKGHSHVYWYRQLPEEGLKFMVYLQKENIIDESGMPKERFSAEFPKEGPSILRIQQVVRGDSAAYFCASSPLLQGWSNSEQFFGPGTRLTVL.

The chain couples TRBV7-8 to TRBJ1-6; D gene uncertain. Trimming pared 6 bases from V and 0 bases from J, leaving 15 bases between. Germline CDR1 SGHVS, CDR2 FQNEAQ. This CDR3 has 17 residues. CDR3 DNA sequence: TGTGCCAGCAGTCCTAGAGATCCAAGCTCCTATAATTCACCCCTCCACTTT. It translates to CASSPRDPSSYNSPLHF.

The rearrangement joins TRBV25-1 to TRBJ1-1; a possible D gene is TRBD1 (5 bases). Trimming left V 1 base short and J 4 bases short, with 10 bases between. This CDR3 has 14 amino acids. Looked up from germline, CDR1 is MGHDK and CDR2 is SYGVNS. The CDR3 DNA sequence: TGTGCCAGCAGTGAATGGTTCCAGGGCACTGAAGCTTTCTTT. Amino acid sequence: CASSEWFQGTEAFF. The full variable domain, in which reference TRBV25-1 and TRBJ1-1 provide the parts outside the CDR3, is EADIYQTPRYLVIGTGKKITLECSQTMGHDKMYWYQQDPGMELHLIHYSYGVNSTEKGDLSSESTVSRIRTEHFPLTLESARPSHTSQYLCASSEWFQGTEAFFGQGTRLTVV.

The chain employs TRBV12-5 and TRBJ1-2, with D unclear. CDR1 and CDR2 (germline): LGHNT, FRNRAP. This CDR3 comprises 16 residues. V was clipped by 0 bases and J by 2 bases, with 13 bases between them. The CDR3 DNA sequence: TGTGCTAGTGGTTTGGTACCCCAGGACGGAAACTATGGCTACACCTTC. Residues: CASGLVPQDGNYGYTF.

CDR3 in DNA: TGTGCCAGCAGCTTTATCAGGGCCGAGACCCAGTACTTC. As protein: CASSFIRAETQYF. This chain connects TRBV11-2 to TRBJ2-5; tentative D call: TRBD1 (5 bases). This CDR3 comprises 13 residues. The germline V and J ends were trimmed by 3 bases and 5 bases, with 10 bases remaining between them. Germline V gene lookup returns CDR1 SGHAT and CDR2 FQNNGV.

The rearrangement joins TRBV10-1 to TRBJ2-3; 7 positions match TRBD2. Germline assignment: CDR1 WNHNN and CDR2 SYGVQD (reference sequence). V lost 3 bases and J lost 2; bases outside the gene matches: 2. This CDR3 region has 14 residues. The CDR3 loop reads CASSDLAVTDTQYF. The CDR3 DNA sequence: TGCGCCAGCAGTGATCTAGCGGTCACAGATACGCAGTATTTT.

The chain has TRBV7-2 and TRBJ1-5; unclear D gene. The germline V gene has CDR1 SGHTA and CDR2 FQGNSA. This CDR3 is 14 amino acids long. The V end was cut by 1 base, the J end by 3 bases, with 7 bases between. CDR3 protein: CASSLVGYNQPQHF. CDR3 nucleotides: TGTGCCAGCAGCTTAGTAGGGTACAATCAGCCCCAGCATTTT.

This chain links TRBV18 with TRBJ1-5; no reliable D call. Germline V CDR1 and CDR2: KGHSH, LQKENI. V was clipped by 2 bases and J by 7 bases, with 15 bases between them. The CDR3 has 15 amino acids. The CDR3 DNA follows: TGTGCCAGCTCACCATTGGAGGGATTGGGGCAGCCCCAGCATTTT. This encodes CASSPLEGLGQPQHF. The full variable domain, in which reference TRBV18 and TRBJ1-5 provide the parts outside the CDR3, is NAGVMQNPRHLVRRRGQEARLRCSPMKGHSHVYWYRQLPEEGLKFMVYLQKENIIDESGMPKERFSAEFPKEGPSILRIQQVVRGDSAAYFCASSPLEGLGQPQHFGDGTRLSIL.

Here the CDR3 reads CASSWSAKNIQYF. The CDR3 DNA is TGTGCCAGCAGTTGGTCGGCCAAAAACATTCAGTACTTC. The V and J genes are TRBV27 and TRBJ2-4; D not resolved. CDR3 length equals 13 residues. CDR1 MNHEY and CDR2 SMNVEV come from the germline V gene (reference sequence). Trimming removed 4 bases from V and 1 base from J, with 5 bases in between.

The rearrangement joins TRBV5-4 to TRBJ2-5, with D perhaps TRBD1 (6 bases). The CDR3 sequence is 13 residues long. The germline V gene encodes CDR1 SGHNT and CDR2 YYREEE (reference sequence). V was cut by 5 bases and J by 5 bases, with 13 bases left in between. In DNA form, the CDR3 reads TGTGCCAGCAGACTGGGGGCTCAGGAGACCCAGTACTTC. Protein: CASRLGAQETQYF.

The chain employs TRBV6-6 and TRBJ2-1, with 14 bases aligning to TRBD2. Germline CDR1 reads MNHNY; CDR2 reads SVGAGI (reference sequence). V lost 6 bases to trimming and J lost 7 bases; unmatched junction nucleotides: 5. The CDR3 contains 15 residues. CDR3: CASRTSGGVENEQFF. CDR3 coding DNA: TGTGCCAGCAGGACTAGCGGGGGGGTGGAAAATGAGCAGTTCTTC.

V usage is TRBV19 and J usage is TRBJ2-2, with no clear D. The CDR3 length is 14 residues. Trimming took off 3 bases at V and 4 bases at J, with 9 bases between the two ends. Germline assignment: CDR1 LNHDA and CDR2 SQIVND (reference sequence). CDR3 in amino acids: CASSISGVTGELFF. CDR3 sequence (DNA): TGTGCCAGTAGTATTTCCGGTGTCACCGGGGAGCTGTTTTTT. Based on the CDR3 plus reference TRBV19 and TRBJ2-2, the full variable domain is DGGITQSPKYLFRKEGQNVTLSCEQNLNHDAMYWYRQDPGQGLRLIYYSQIVNDFQKGDIAEGYSVSREKKESFPLTVTSAQKNPTAFYLCASSISGVTGELFFGEGSRLTVL.

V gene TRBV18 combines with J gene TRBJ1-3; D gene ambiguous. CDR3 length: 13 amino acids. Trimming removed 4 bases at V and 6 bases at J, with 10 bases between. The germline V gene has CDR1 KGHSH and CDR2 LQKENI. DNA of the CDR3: TGTGCCAGCTCACAAACAGAAAAAAACACCATATATTTT. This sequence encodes CASSQTEKNTIYF.

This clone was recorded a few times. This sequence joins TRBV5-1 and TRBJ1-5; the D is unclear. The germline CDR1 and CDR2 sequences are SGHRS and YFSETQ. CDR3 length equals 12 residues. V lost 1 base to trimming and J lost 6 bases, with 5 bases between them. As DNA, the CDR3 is TGCGCCAGCAGCTTGTTCGGTCAGCCCCAGCATTTT. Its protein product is CASSLFGQPQHF.

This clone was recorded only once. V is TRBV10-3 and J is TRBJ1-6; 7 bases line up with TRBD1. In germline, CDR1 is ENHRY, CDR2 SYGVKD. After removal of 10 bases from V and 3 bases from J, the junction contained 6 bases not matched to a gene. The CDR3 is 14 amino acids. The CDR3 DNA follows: TGTGCCAGCCGAACAGGGGACTATAATTCACCCCTCCACTTT. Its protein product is CASRTGDYNSPLHF.

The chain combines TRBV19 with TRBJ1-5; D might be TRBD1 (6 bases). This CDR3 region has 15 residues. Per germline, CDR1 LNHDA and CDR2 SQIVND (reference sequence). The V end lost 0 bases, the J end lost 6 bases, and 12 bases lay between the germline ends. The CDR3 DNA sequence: TGTGCCAGTAGTATAGATCCGGGGGGCAGTCAGCCCCAGCATTTT. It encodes CASSIDPGGSQPQHF.

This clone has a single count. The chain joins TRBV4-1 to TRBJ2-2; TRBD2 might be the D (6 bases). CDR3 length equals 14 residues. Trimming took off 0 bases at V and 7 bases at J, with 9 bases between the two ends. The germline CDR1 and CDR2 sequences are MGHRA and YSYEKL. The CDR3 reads CASSQEDGGGELFF. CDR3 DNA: TGCGCCAGCAGCCAAGAGGACGGGGGCGGGGAGCTGTTTTTT.

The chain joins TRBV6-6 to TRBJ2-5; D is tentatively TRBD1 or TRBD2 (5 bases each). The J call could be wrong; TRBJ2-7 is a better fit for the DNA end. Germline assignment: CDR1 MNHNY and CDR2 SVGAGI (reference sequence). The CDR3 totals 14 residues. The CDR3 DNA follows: TGTGCCAGCAGTTTGCAGGGAGTTCCCTACGAGCAGTACTTC. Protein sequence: CASSLQGVPYEQYF.

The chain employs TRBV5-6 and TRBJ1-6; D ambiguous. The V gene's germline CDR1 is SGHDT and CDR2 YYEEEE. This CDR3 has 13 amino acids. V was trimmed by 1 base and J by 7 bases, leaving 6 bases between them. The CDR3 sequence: CASSLNGNSPLHF. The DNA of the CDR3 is TGTGCCAGCAGCTTGAACGGGAATTCACCCCTCCACTTT.

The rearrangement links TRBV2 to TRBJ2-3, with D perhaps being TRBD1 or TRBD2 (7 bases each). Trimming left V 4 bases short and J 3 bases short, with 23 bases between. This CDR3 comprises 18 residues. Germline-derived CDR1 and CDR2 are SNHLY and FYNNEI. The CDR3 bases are TGTGCCAGCAGTGTCTCGGGGGGACAGAATAAGGGTACAGATACGCAGTATTTT. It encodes CASSVSGGQNKGTDTQYF.

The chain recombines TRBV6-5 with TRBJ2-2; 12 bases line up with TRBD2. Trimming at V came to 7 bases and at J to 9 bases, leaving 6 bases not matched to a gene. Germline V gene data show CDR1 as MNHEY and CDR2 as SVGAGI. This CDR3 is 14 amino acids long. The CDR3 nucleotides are TGTGCCAGCACCCGGACTAGCGGGAACCGGGAGCTGTTTTTT. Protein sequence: CASTRTSGNRELFF.

DNA of the CDR3: TGTGCCAGTAGTAAGGCAGTCACAGATACGCAGTATTTT. Encoded protein: CASSKAVTDTQYF. This sequence joins TRBV19 and TRBJ2-3, with D unresolved. V shed 4 bases and J shed 2 bases, with 7 bases lying between them. The CDR3 totals 13 residues. CDR1 is LNHDA and CDR2 is SQIVND in the germline V gene (reference sequence).

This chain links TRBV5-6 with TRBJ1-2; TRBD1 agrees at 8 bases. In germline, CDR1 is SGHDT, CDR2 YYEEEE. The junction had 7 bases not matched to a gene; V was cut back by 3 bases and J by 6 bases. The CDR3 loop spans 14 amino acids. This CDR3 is CASSYRTGTDGYTF. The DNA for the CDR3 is TGTGCCAGCAGCTATAGGACAGGGACTGATGGCTACACCTTC.

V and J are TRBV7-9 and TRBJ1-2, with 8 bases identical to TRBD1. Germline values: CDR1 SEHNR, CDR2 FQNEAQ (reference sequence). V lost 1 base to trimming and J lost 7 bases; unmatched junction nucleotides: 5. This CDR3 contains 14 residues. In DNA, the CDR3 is TGTGCCAGCAGCTTAGGTGGACAGGGTGGTGGCTACACCTTC. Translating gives CASSLGGQGGGYTF. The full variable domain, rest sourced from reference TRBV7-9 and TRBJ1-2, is DTGVSQNPRHKITKRGQNVTFRCDPISEHNRLYWYRQTLGQGPEFLTYFQNEAQLEKSRLLSDRFSAERPKGSFSTLEIQRTEQGDSAMYLCASSLGGQGGGYTFGSGTRLTVV.

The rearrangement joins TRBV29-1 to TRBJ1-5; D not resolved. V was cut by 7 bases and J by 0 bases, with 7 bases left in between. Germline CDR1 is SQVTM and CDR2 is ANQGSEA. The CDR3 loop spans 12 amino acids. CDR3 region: CSAGGSNQPQHF. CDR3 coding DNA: TGCAGCGCCGGCGGTAGCAATCAGCCCCAGCATTTT. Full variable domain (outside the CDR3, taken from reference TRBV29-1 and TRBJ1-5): SAVISQKPSRDICQRGTSLTIQCQVDSQVTMMFWYRQQPGQSLTLIATANQGSEATYESGFVIDKFPISRPNLTFSTLTVSNMSPEDSSIYLCSAGGSNQPQHFGDGTRLSIL.

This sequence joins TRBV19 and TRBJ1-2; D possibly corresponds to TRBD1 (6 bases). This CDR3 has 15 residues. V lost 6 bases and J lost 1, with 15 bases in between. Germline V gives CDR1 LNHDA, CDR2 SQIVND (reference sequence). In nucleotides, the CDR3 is TGTGCCAGTAGCCCAGACGGACAGAATAACTATGGCTACACCTTC. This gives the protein CASSPDGQNNYGYTF.

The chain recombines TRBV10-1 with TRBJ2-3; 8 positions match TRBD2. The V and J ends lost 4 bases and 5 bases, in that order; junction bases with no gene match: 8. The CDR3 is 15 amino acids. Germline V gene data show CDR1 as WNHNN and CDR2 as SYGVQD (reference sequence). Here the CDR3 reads CASSGSGGFRDTQYF. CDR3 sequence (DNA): TGCGCCAGCAGTGGATCGGGAGGGTTTCGAGATACGCAGTATTTT.

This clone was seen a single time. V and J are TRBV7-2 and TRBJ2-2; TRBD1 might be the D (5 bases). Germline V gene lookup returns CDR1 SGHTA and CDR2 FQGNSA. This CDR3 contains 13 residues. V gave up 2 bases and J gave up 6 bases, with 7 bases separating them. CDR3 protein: CASSLLRAGELFF. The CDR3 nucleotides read TGTGCCAGCAGCTTACTCAGGGCCGGGGAGCTGTTTTTT.